This T cell receptor (beta chain) emerged from a study of T cells in Graves' hyperthyroidism and ophthalmopathy. For this clonotype: Antigen specificity is unknown.

General study points: It was a median 6.5 months before onset that the model predicted ophthalmopathy.

This CDR3 contains 18 residues. The trim removed 6 bases at V and 7 bases at J, leaving 15 bases unmatched. Germline V gene data show CDR1 as SQVTM and CDR2 as ANQGSEA. The CDR3 regions of TCR beta were amplified from RNA transcripts. The study used the HTBI primer set for a first-round RT-PCR of the TCR CDR3. TCRdb analysed the multiplex PCR reads with MiXCR anew, one entry per CDR3 protein. The sample lists around 250,000 distinct CDR3 sequences; roughly 15% were seen once. The sequenced sample was blood. The receptor was derived from a woman under 30 with Graves' ophthalmopathy. The genes are TRBV29-1 and TRBJ2-1; 16 bases map to TRBD2. Here the CDR3 DNA reads TGCAGCGTCTCCTACCCCGGGACTAGCGGGAGGGCCGCGAATGAGCAGTTCTTC. Translated: CSVSYPGTSGRAANEQFF.